The clone carrying this TCR beta chain showed up just a few times. The antigen is undetermined. For TCRbeta, the library was prepared with unique molecular identifiers. TCRdb called the PCR reads again in MiXCR, with one record for every CDR3 protein. The table lists 55,000 to 65,000 distinct CDR3 sequences, around 40% of them singletons. Between the trimmed V and J ends, which lost 3 bases and 2 bases, there was a span of 8 bases. Germline V gene sequence: CDR1 MNHEY, CDR2 SMNVEV (reference sequence). This CDR3 has 13 amino acids. The source of the sample is a study of T-cell reconstitution after alpha-beta-depleted transplantation in children. Study-wide findings and caveats: Newly produced T cells mostly provided counts and TCRbeta diversity after one year, as hyperexpanded clones declined. Several patients had high TCRbeta diversity at day 60; it came from surviving recipient T cells and thymic progenitors. Reports say that about two months after transplant, the alpha-beta T cells came out of several hundred graft clones that had expanded.

V usage is TRBV27 and J usage is TRBJ2-7; D remains ambiguous. This clonotype was obtained from a male patient younger than 18 who had a stem cell transplant for acute lymphoblastic leukemia, so the T cells may come from the graft donor. This specimen consisted of PBMCs, mostly from graft donor cells, obtained 360 days after TCRalphabeta/CD19-depleted stem cell transplant. The CDR3 bases are TGTGCCAGCAGTTTGAACAGAGCCTACGAGCAGTACTTC. Translating it yields CASSLNRAYEQYF.